A single sample gave rise to the 3 T cell receptor beta chains below, sequenced in a study of CD8+ T cells in alopecia areata. Treatment described: oral pan-JAK inhibitor, 5-10 mg twice daily. Sequencing relied on a cDNA template that was reverse transcribed from extracted RNA. The table came from immunoSEQ multiplex PCR; TCRdb's copy has only in-frame clones and leaves some out. The data contain 120,000 or so clones, 61% of them singletons. Sequencing was performed on CD4+ T cells sorted from blood, taken at week 4, from a patient treated with tofacitinib. The receptors come from a human donor with alopecia areata.

The rearrangement uses TRBV11-3 and TRBJ2-2; 11 bases map to TRBD1. Losses at the gene ends were 4 bases for V and 5 bases for J; bases not matched to a gene: 6. The CDR3 length is 16 residues. CDR1 and CDR2 (germline): SGHNT, YENEEA. Here the CDR3 reads CASSSQGQGETGELFF. DNA of the CDR3: TGTGCCAGCAGCTCACAGGGACAGGGGGAGACCGGGGAGCTGTTTTTT. Variable domain in full (rest from reference TRBV11-3 and TRBJ2-2): EAGVVQSPRYKIIEKKQPVAFWCNPISGHNTLYWYLQNLGQGPELLIRYENEEAVDDSQLPKDRFSAERLKGVDSTLKIQPAELGDSAVYLCASSSQGQGETGELFFGEGSRLTVL.

The genes are TRBV7-2 and TRBJ1-1; D not resolved. Trimming removed 1 base from V and 4 bases from J, with 10 bases in between. Per germline, CDR1 SGHTA and CDR2 FQGNSA. The CDR3 spans 14 residues. The CDR3 is CASSLVVSGTEAFF. The CDR3 DNA is TGTGCCAGCAGCTTAGTGGTTAGTGGCACTGAAGCTTTCTTT. Filled out from reference TRBV7-2 and TRBJ1-1, the complete variable domain reads GAGVSQSPSNKVTEKGKDVELRCDPISGHTALYWYRQSLGQGLEFLIYFQGNSAPDKSGLPSDRFSAERTGGSVSTLTIQRTQQEDSAVYLCASSLVVSGTEAFFGQGTRLTVV.

This sequence joins TRBV19 and TRBJ2-2, with TRBD1 matching 7 bases. CDR3 size: 15 residues. V lost 5 bases and J lost 1; bases outside the gene matches: 4. Germline CDR1 and CDR2: LNHDA and SQIVND (reference sequence). The CDR3 spells CASSSRQGNTGELFF. The CDR3 nucleotides are TGTGCCAGTAGTTCGCGACAGGGGAACACCGGGGAGCTGTTTTTT.